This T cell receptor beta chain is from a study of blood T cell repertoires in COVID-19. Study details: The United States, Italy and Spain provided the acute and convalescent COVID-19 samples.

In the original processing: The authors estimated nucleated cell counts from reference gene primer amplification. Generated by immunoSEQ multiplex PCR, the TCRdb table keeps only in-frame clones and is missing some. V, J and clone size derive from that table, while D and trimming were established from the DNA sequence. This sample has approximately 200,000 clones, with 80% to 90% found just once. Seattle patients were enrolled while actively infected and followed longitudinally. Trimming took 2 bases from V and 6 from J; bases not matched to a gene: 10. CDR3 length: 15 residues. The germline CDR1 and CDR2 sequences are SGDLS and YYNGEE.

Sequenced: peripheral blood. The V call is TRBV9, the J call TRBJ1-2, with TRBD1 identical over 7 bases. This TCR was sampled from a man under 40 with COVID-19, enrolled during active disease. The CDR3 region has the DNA TGTGCCAGCAGCGTTGCAAGGGGGCGGGTGGATGGCTACACCTTC. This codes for CASSVARGRVDGYTF.